This T cell receptor (beta chain) was captured in a study of CD8 T cells in Susac syndrome. Negative isolation was used for CD8+ and CD4+ T cells, and FACS enrichment was applied to TEMRA cells. The CDR3 contains 18 residues. Germline assignment: CDR1 SGHVS and CDR2 FQNEAQ. As regards this clonotype: Antigen unknown. One end of the junction varies from germline; a read error may be responsible.

Reverse transcription of 0.5 to 1 ug RNA was performed with random hexamers. The method of amplification for TCR beta CDR3 was immunoSEQ multiplex PCR, covering 54 Vbeta and 13 Jbeta. MiXCR was run by TCRdb on the immunoSEQ multiplex PCR reads, yielding one entry per CDR3 protein. The repertoire has 160,000 or so distinct CDR3 sequences, around 96% of them found once; the top ten carry about 0.15%. Findings of the study overall: In its TCR sequencing and HLA analysis, the study acknowledged that the number of individuals was relatively small.

The source of this sequence is a human donor with multiple sclerosis. Sequencing was performed on CD8+ T cells from PBMCs. This chain joins TRBV7-8 and TRBJ1-5, with 10 bases lining up with TRBD1. CDR3 sequence: CASSCCWTGGPTRQPQHF. In nucleotides, the CDR3 is TGTGCCAGCAGTTGTTGTTGGACAGGGGGACCAACCCGTCAGCCTCAGCATTTT.